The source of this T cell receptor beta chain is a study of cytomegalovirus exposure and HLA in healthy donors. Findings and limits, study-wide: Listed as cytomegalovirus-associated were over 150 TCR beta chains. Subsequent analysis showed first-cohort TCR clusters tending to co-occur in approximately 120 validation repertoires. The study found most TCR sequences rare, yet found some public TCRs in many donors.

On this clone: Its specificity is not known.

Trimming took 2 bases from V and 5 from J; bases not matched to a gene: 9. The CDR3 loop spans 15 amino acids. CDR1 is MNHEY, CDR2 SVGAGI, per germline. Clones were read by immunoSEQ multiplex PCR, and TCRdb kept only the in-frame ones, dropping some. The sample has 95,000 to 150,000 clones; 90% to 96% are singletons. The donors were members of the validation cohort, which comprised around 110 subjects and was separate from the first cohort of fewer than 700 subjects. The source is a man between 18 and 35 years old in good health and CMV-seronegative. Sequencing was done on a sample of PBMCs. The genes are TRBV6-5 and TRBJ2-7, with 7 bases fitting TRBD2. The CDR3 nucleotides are TGTGCCAGCAGTTACGAGGGAGGGCCTAGGGACGAGCAGTACTTC. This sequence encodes CASSYEGGPRDEQYF.